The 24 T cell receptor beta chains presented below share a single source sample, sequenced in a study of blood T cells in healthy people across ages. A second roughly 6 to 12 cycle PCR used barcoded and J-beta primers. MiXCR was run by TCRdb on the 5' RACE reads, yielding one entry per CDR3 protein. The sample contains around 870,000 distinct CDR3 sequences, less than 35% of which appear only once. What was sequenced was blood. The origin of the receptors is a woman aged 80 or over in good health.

Here the CDR3 DNA reads TGTGCCAGCAGACCTCCGGGACAGGGTGTCTATGGCTACACCTTC. Translation gives CASRPPGQGVYGYTF. This chain connects TRBV3-1 to TRBJ1-2; 9 bases map to TRBD1. The CDR3 runs to 15 residues. CDR1 LGHDT and CDR2 YNNKEL come from the germline V gene (reference sequence). V was pared by 6 bases and J by 4 bases, with 9 bases of the junction left unmatched.

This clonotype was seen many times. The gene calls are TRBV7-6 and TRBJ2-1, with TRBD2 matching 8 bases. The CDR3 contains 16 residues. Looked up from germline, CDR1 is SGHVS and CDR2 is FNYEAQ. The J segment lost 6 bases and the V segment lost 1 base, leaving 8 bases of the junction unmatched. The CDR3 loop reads CASSLGGRGGSNEQFF. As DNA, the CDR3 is TGTGCCAGCAGCTTAGGTGGTCGGGGGGGATCCAATGAGCAGTTCTTC.

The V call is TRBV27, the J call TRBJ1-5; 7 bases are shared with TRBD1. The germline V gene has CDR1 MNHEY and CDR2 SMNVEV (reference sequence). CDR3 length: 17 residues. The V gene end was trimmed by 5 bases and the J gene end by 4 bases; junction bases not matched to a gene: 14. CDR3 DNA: TGTGCCAGCAGTCCCTCCCCCGACAGGGCTGAAAATCAGCCCCAGCATTTT. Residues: CASSPSPDRAENQPQHF.

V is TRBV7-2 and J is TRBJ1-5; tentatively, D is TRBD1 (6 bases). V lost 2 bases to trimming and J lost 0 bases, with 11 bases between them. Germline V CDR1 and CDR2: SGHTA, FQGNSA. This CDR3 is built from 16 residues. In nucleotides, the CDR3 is TGTGCCAGCAGCTTATCGGGGGGCTTTAGCAATCAGCCCCAGCATTTT. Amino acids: CASSLSGGFSNQPQHF. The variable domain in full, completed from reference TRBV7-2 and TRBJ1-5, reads GAGVSQSPSNKVTEKGKDVELRCDPISGHTALYWYRQSLGQGLEFLIYFQGNSAPDKSGLPSDRFSAERTGGSVSTLTIQRTQQEDSAVYLCASSLSGGFSNQPQHFGDGTRLSIL.

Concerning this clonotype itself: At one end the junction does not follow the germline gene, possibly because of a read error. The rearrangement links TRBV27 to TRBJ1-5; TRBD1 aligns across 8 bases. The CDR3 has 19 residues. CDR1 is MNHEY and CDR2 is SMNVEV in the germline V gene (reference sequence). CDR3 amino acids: CASSLTGALRLDSSQPQHF. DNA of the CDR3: TGTGCCAGCAGTTTGACAGGGGCACTACGTTTGGATAGCAGTCAGCCCCAGCATTTT.

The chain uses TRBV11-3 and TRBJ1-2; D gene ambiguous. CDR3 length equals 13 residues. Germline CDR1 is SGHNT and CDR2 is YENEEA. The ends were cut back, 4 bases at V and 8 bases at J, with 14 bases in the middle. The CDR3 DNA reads TGTGCCAGCAGCTCAGAGCGGCTAGGGGGCTACACCTTC. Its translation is CASSSERLGGYTF.

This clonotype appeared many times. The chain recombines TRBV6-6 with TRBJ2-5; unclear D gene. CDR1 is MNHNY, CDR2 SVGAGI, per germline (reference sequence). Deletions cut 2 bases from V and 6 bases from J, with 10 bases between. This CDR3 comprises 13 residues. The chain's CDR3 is CASSYATSQTQYF. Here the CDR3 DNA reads TGTGCCAGCAGTTACGCGACAAGCCAGACCCAGTACTTC.

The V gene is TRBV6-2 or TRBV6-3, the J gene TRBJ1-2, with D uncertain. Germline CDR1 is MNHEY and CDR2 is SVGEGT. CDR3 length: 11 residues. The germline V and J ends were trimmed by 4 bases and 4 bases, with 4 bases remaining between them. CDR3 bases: TGTGCCAGCAGTTTCATCTATGGCTACACCTTC. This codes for CASSFIYGYTF.

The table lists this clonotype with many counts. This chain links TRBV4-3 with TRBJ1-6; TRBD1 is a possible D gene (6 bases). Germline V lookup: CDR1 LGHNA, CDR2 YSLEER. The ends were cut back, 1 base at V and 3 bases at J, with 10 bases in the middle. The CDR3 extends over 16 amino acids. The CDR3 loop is CASSQAGTLYNSPLHF. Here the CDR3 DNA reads TGCGCCAGCAGCCAAGCCGGGACACTCTATAATTCACCCCTCCACTTT.

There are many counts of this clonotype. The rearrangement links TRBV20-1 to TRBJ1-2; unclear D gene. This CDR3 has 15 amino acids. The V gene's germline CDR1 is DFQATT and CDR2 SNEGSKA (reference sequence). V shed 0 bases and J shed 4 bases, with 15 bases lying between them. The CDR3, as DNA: TGCAGTGCTAGAGAGGTGAAGGGCCCATCCTATGGCTACACCTTC. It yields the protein CSAREVKGPSYGYTF.

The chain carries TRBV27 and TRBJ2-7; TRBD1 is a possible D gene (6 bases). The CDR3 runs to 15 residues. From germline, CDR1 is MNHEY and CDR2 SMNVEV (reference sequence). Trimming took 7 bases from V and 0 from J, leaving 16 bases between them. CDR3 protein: CASTPRDTSSYEQYF. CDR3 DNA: TGTGCCAGCACCCCGAGGGACACGAGCTCCTACGAGCAGTACTTC.

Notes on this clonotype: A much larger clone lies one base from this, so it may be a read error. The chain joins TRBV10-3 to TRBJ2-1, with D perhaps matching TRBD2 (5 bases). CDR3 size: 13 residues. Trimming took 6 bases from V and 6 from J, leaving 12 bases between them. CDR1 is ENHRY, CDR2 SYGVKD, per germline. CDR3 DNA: TGTGCCATCAGCCTCGGACTCCGCAATGAGCAGTTCTTC. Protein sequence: CAISLGLRNEQFF.

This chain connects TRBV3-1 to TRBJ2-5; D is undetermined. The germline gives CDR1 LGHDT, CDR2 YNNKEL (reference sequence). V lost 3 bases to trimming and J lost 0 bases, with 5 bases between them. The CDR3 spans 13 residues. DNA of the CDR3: TGTGCCAGCAGCCAGCGGTACCAAGAGACCCAGTACTTC. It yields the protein CASSQRYQETQYF.

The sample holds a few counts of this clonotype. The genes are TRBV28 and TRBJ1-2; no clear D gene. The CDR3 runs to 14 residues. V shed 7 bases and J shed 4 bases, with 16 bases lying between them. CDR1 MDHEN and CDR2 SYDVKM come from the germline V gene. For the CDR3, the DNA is TGTGCCAGCACCCAAGTCGGAGGCGGCTATGGCTACACCTTC. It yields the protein CASTQVGGGYGYTF.

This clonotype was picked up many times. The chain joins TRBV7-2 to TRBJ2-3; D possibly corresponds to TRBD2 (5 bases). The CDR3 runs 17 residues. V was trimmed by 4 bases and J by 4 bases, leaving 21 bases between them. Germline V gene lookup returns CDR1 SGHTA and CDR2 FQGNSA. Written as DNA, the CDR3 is TGTGCCAGCAGCTCGCAAAGTCGCACTAGAGAGGCAGATACGCAGTATTTT. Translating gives CASSSQSRTREADTQYF.

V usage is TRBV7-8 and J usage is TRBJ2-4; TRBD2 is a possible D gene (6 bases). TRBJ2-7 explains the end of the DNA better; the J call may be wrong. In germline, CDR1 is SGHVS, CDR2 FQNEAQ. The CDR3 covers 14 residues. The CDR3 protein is CASSLALRGYEQYF. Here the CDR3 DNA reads TGTGCCAGCAGCTTAGCGCTACGGGGGTACGAGCAGTACTTC.

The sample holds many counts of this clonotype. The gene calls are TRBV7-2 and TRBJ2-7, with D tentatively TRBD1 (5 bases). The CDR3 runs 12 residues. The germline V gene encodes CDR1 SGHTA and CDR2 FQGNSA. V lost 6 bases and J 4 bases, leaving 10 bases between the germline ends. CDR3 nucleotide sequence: TGTGCCAGCAGAGGGGCAGGGTACGAGCAGTACTTC. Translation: CASRGAGYEQYF.

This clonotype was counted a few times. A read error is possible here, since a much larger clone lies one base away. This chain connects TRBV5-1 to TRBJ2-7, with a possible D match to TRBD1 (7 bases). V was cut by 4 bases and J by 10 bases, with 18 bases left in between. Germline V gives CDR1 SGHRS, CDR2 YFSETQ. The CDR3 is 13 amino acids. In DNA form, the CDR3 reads TGCGCCAGCAGCCGGGACAGAAGGGAGGCCCAGTACTTC. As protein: CASSRDRREAQYF.

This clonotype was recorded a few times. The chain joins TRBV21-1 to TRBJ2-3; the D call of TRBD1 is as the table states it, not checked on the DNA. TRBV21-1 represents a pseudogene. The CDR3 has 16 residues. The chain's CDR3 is CASNKVHGAGADTQYF. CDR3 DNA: TGTGCCAGCAACAAAGTTCATGGGGCAGGGGCAGATACGCAGTATTTT.

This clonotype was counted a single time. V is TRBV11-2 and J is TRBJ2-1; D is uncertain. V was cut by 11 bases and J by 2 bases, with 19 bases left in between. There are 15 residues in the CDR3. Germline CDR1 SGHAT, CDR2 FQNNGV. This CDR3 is CACRKDWQAYNEQFF. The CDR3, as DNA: TGTGCCTGCCGCAAAGACTGGCAGGCCTACAATGAGCAGTTCTTC.

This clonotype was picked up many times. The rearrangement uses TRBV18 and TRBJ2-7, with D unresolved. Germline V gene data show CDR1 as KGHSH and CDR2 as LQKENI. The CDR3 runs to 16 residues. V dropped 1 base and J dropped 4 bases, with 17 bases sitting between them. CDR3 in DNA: TGTGCCAGCTCACCACGCCCTGCAGTTAATTCTTACGAGCAGTACTTC. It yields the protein CASSPRPAVNSYEQYF.

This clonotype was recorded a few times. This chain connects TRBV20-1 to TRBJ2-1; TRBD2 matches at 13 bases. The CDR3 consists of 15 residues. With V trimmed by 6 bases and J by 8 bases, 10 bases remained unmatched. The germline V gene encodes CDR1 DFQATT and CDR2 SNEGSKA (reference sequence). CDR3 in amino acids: CSASFGTSGVYEQFF. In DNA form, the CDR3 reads TGCAGTGCATCATTCGGGACTAGCGGGGTCTATGAGCAGTTCTTC.

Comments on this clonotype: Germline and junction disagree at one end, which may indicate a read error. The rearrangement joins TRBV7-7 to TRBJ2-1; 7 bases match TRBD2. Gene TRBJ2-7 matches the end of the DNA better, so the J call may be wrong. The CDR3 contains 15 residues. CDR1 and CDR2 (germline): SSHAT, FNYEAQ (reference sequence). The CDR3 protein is CASSPGLVLYNEQYF. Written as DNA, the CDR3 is TGTGCTAGCAGCCCCGGACTAGTTCTCTACAATGAGCAGTACTTC.

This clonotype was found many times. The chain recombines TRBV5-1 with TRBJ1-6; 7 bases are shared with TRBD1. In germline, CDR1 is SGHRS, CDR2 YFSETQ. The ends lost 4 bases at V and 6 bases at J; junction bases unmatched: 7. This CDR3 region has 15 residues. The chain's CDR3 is CASSANQGVNSPLHF. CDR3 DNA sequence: TGCGCCAGCAGCGCGAATCAGGGGGTTAATTCACCCCTCCACTTT. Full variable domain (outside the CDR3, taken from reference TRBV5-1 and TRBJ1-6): KAGVTQTPRYLIKTRGQQVTLSCSPISGHRSVSWYQQTPGQGLQFLFEYFSETQRNKGNFPGRFSGRQFSNSRSEMNVSTLELGDSALYLCASSANQGVNSPLHFGNGTRLTVT.